This T cell receptor beta chain was sequenced for a study of blood T cells in healthy people across ages. This clonotype was seen a single time. Primers used in a second PCR of roughly 6 to 11 cycles were a sample-barcoded 5' primer and a J-beta primer mix. TCRdb independently ran MiXCR on the 5' RACE reads; one entry per CDR3 protein. The table shows hundreds of thousands of distinct CDR3 sequences, with 52% occurring only once. V gave up 8 bases and J gave up 2 bases, with 35 bases separating them. The CDR3 length is 20 residues. The V gene's germline CDR1 is DFQATT and CDR2 SNEGSKA (reference sequence).

The sequence came from an elderly woman in good health. V is TRBV20-1 and J is TRBJ2-3, with D perhaps being TRBD1 or TRBD2 (5 bases each). Sequences were obtained from blood. The CDR3 reads CSTVEFQGSKGPSITDTQYF. DNA of the CDR3: TGCAGTACAGTGGAGTTTCAAGGCTCAAAGGGACCATCCATCACAGATACGCAGTATTTT.